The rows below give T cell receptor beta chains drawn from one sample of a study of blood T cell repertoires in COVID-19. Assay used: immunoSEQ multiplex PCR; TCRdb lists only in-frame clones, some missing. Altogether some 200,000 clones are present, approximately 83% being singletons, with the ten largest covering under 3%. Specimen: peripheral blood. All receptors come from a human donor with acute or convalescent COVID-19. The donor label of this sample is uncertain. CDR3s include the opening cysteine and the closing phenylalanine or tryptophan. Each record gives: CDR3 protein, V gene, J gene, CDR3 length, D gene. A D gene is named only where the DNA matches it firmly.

CDR3aa: CASSPRGGLEGSPLHF
v_gene: TRBV27
j_gene: TRBJ1-6
len: 16
d_gene: NA

CDR3aa: CASSPRVSGANVLTF
v_gene: TRBV5-1
j_gene: TRBJ2-6
len: 15
d_gene: NA

CDR3aa: CASSLTSGTGVEQFF
v_gene: TRBV5-1
j_gene: TRBJ2-1
len: 15
d_gene: TRBD2

CDR3aa: CASSQGTPRVASYNEQFF
v_gene: TRBV4-1
j_gene: TRBJ2-1
len: 18
d_gene: NA

CDR3aa: CAWASDSSSTGTQYF
v_gene: TRBV30
j_gene: TRBJ2-3
len: 15
d_gene: NA

CDR3aa: CASSLPTSGRAGGETQYF
v_gene: TRBV28
j_gene: TRBJ2-5
len: 18
d_gene: TRBD2

CDR3aa: CASSPGRNQPQHF
v_gene: TRBV6-5
j_gene: TRBJ1-5
len: 13
d_gene: NA

CDR3aa: CSVETSGGAGEQFF
v_gene: TRBV29-1
j_gene: TRBJ2-1
len: 14
d_gene: TRBD2

CDR3aa: CASSPRGVQVFGGYTF
v_gene: TRBV7-2
j_gene: TRBJ1-2
len: 16
d_gene: NA

CDR3aa: CSASLYNEQFF
v_gene: TRBV20-1
j_gene: TRBJ2-1
len: 11
d_gene: NA